The clone carrying this T cell receptor beta chain was counted only a few times. Antigen specificity is unknown. This sample is drawn from a study of human T cells and chemical hapten exposure. The CDR3 consists of 13 residues. Germline CDR1 and CDR2: DFQATT and SNEGSKA (reference sequence). Between the trimmed V and J ends, which lost 5 bases and 4 bases, there was a span of 11 bases. General study results and limits: Expanded TCR counts at PT1 were positively correlated with the patch test score.

Library preparation tagged each individual cDNA molecule with a unique molecular identifier. TCRdb used MiXCR to reprocess the RACE reads, holding one entry per CDR3 protein. The sample gives about 140,000 distinct CDR3 sequences, around 11% of which show up once; about 1.3% is in the top ten. Regarding time point: patch test 2, 6 weeks after DPC sensitization. Stated treatment: therapeutic diphenylcyclopropenone sensitization with weekly scalp DPC. The study extracted total RNA from unfractionated whole blood. The source is a woman in her fifties or sixties with alopecia areata. Some clones in this sample may be carry-over from other donors' samples. Sequences were derived from whole blood, sampled in connection with sensitization to the hapten diphenylcyclopropenone (DPC). This chain links TRBV20-1 with TRBJ2-2, with D perhaps TRBD2 (5 bases). CDR3 in amino acids: CSAFLAGTGELFF. CDR3 DNA: TGCAGTGCTTTCCTAGCAGGCACCGGGGAGCTGTTTTTT.